A selection of T cell receptor beta chains follows, all from one sample in a study of vaccination effects on CD4 cells after COVID-19. Libraries were prepared by immunoSEQ multiplex PCR; TCRdb keeps only in-frame clonotypes and omits some of them. In the table there are roughly 27,000 clones, over 55% of which are singletons. Their antigens are not known. Sequenced here: CD4+ T cells from PBMCs cultured with HCoV-NL63 spike peptides, sampled after COVID-19 vaccination. These receptors all stem from a human donor who received a COVID-19 vaccine. The CDR3 runs from the conserved cysteine through the conserved F or W.

V	J	CDR3
TRBV3-1/TRBV3-2	TRBJ1-1	CASSTRQGNTEAFF
TRBV6-4	TRBJ2-6	CASSDNSGANVLTF
TRBV6-5	TRBJ2-7	CASRPGAAHEQYF
TRBV2	TRBJ1-2	CASRGTSNYGYTF
TRBV7-9	TRBJ1-2	CASSLESIYGYTF
TRBV2	TRBJ1-4	CASSQRHGEKLFF
TRBV3-1/TRBV3-2	TRBJ1-5	CASSQAEGRGQPQHF
TRBV11-2	TRBJ1-1	CASSSNTGTGTEAFF
TRBV5-1	TRBJ1-4	CASSSTGVNEKLFF
TRBV6-5	TRBJ2-3	CASSGDTQYF
TRBV18	TRBJ2-3	CASSPGLNLLDTQYF
TRBV3-1/TRBV3-2	TRBJ2-1	CASSQSASEQFF
TRBV11-2	TRBJ2-1	CASSEGLAYNEQFF
TRBV19	TRBJ2-7	CASAGSPYEQYF
TRBV24-1	TRBJ2-1	CATSDRTSEYSSYNEQFF
TRBV5-1	TRBJ2-5	CASSLQASGAKETQYF
TRBV19	TRBJ2-2	CASSIRARGNTGELFF
TRBV4-1	TRBJ1-4	CASSQDRGTGGEKLFF
TRBV4-2	TRBJ2-3	CASSQDRGGPLTDTQYF
TRBV6-4	TRBJ1-2	CASSSTSYGYTF
TRBV3-1/TRBV3-2	TRBJ1-5	CASSQGTGSNQPQHF
TRBV11-2	TRBJ2-4	CASSFRLAGGTVAKNIQYF
TRBV27	TRBJ2-1	CASSLLAVSDSYNEQFF
TRBV3-1/TRBV3-2	TRBJ1-5	CASSHGFQPQHF
TRBV29-1	TRBJ1-1	CSATRDTEAFF
TRBV3-1/TRBV3-2	TRBJ2-5	CASSLLSAIIETQYF
TRBV19	TRBJ1-5	CASSMDTGNQPQHF
TRBV11-2	TRBJ1-3	CASSFGGSGNTIYF
TRBV7-8	TRBJ2-3	CASSLGLHTPSTDTQYF
TRBV3-1/TRBV3-2	TRBJ1-1	CASSNTRYTEAFF